Below, 14 T cell receptor beta chains from the same sample are listed, as sequenced in a study of blood T cell repertoires in COVID-19. Produced via immunoSEQ multiplex PCR; TCRdb's table is partial and in-frame only. This sample has around 330,000 clones; about nine tenths occur once, and the top ten carry about 9.8%. The specimen sequenced was PBMCs or T cells enriched from blood (not recorded which). Source of these receptors: a woman aged 18-29 years who had recovered from COVID-19.

This clone was counted between two and nine times. This chain connects TRBV4-3 to TRBJ2-1; 10 bases are shared with TRBD2. The CDR3 is 18 residues long. CDR1 is LGHNA, CDR2 YSLEER, per germline. V shed 0 bases, J shed 2 bases, and the junction held 7 bases outside the gene matches. As DNA, the CDR3 is TGCGCCAGCAGCCAAGAATACATAGCGGGGGGAACCTACAATGAGCAGTTCTTC. Translating it yields CASSQEYIAGGTYNEQFF.

In this sample, this clone turned up once. The chain combines TRBV5-6 with TRBJ2-5; tentatively, D is TRBD1 (5 bases). The CDR3 consists of 13 residues. From germline, CDR1 is SGHDT and CDR2 YYEEEE. The V and J ends lost 3 bases and 4 bases respectively, with 10 bases between them. Written as DNA, the CDR3 is TGTGCCAGCAGCTCAGGGTGGAGAGAGACCCAGTACTTC. It encodes CASSSGWRETQYF.

The rearrangement uses TRBV19 and TRBJ2-2; tentative D call: TRBD2 (6 bases). V lost 1 base and J lost 4, with 16 bases in between. This CDR3 has 17 residues. In germline, CDR1 is LNHDA, CDR2 SQIVND (reference sequence). The CDR3: CASSIVRGVSFTGELFF. The CDR3, as DNA: TGTGCCAGTAGTATAGTGCGGGGAGTCAGTTTCACCGGGGAGCTGTTTTTT.

The rearrangement uses TRBV2 and TRBJ1-3, with D possibly being TRBD1 (6 bases). The V end lost 7 bases, the J end lost 0 bases, and 10 bases lay between the germline ends. Germline V gene data show CDR1 as SNHLY and CDR2 as FYNNEI. This CDR3 has 14 residues. The CDR3 region has the DNA TGTGCCAGCACTTTAGGGGGCTCTGGAAACACCATATATTTT. As protein: CASTLGGSGNTIYF. Filled out from reference TRBV2 and TRBJ1-3, the complete variable domain reads EPEVTQTPSHQVTQMGQEVILRCVPISNHLYFYWYRQILGQKVEFLVSFYNNEISEKSEIFDDQFSVERPDGSNFTLKIRSTKLEDSAMYFCASTLGGSGNTIYFGEGSWLTVV.

The rearrangement joins TRBV25-1 to TRBJ2-5; D remains unclear. Germline assignment: CDR1 MGHDK and CDR2 SYGVNS. The V gene lost 2 bases and the J gene lost 7 bases, with 14 bases spanning the gap. The CDR3 length is 14 residues. The CDR3 DNA reads TGTGCCAGCAGTGAACCGTTTGCGCTCGCGACCCAGTACTTC. Translating gives CASSEPFALATQYF.

V usage is TRBV2 and J usage is TRBJ2-1; a possible D gene is TRBD2 (6 bases). Germline V gives CDR1 SNHLY, CDR2 FYNNEI. Trimming left V 6 bases short and J 8 bases short, with 14 bases between. This CDR3 is 13 amino acids long. The CDR3 spells CASRTGTSDEQFF. CDR3 DNA: TGTGCCAGCAGGACCGGGACTTCCGATGAGCAGTTCTTC.

This clone was found once. The chain couples TRBV7-2 to TRBJ2-3; possible D gene TRBD2, 6 bases. The CDR3 has 14 amino acids. Germline CDR1 reads SGHTA; CDR2 reads FQGNSA. Trimming shortened V by 2 bases and J by 0 bases, and 6 bases separated the two germline ends. CDR3 loop: CASSLSGSTDTQYF. The DNA for the CDR3 is TGTGCCAGCAGCTTAAGCGGGAGCACAGATACGCAGTATTTT.

The rearrangement uses TRBV11-2 and TRBJ2-1, with TRBD1 matching 8 bases. V was clipped by 5 bases and J by 3 bases; unmatched bases: 9. In germline, CDR1 is SGHAT, CDR2 FQNNGV. The CDR3 spans 16 residues. CDR3 region: CASSQGAGRVYNEQFF. In DNA form, the CDR3 reads TGTGCCAGCAGCCAGGGGGCGGGGAGAGTCTACAATGAGCAGTTCTTC.

The CDR3 reads CASSPKAGVGYNEQFF. The CDR3, as DNA: TGTGCCAGCTCACCAAAAGCGGGAGTCGGCTACAATGAGCAGTTCTTC. The V gene is TRBV18, the J gene TRBJ2-1; 8 nucleotides align to TRBD2. With V trimmed by 2 bases and J by 3 bases, 6 bases remained unmatched. CDR3 size: 16 residues. Germline CDR1 KGHSH, CDR2 LQKENI.

The gene calls are TRBV7-9 and TRBJ2-7; TRBD1 is a possible D gene (6 bases). V lost 1 base to trimming and J lost 6 bases, with 10 bases between them. Germline V CDR1 and CDR2: SEHNR, FQNEAQ (reference sequence). This CDR3 region has 13 residues. The CDR3 nucleotides are TGTGCCAGCAGCTTAGAAACAGGGACCGAGCAGTACTTC. Translation gives CASSLETGTEQYF.

The chain carries TRBV15 and TRBJ2-5, with a weak D call TRBD2 (5 bases). The germline V gene encodes CDR1 LNHNV and CDR2 YYDKDF (reference sequence). The CDR3 spans 17 residues. The ends were cut back, 1 base at V and 4 bases at J, with 19 bases in the middle. The DNA of the CDR3 is TGTGCCACCAGCAGAGGTCTTGACACCCGAGGGTTAGAGACCCAGTACTTC. This gives the protein CATSRGLDTRGLETQYF.

V is TRBV30 and J is TRBJ1-3; no clear D. The CDR3 contains 13 residues. Germline loops: CDR1 GTSNPN, CDR2 SVGIG (reference sequence). Trimming took off 2 bases at V and 0 bases at J, with 5 bases between the two ends. As DNA, the CDR3 is TGTGCCTGGAGTCGTAACTCTGGAAACACCATATATTTT. Amino acid sequence: CAWSRNSGNTIYF.

V and J are TRBV7-3 and TRBJ2-4; weak D call: TRBD2 (6 bases). In germline, CDR1 is SGHTA, CDR2 FQGTGA. The CDR3 spans 15 residues. The germline V and J ends were trimmed by 2 bases and 2 bases, with 10 bases remaining between them. The chain's CDR3 is CASSLDGGSKNIQYF. CDR3 nucleotide sequence: TGTGCCAGCAGCTTAGACGGGGGATCCAAAAACATTCAGTACTTC. Full variable domain (remainder filled in from reference TRBV7-3 and TRBJ2-4): GAGVSQTPSNKVTEKGKYVELRCDPISGHTALYWYRQSLGQGPEFLIYFQGTGAADDSGLPNDRFFAVRPEGSVSTLKIQRTERGDSAVYLCASSLDGGSKNIQYFGAGTRLSVL.

As to this clone: The DNA is omitted, as the CDR3 cannot be located on it reliably, and the CDR3 follows TCRdb's listing. This chain uses TRBV7-2 with TRBJ2-7; TRBD2 reflects the table's D call only, with no check against the DNA. Termini included, the CDR3 measures 12 amino acids. Germline V lookup: CDR1 SGHTA, CDR2 FQGNSA. Here the CDR3 reads CASSLVAGGIYF.